A single sample is the source of the 9 T cell receptor beta chains below, sequenced in a study of cytomegalovirus exposure and HLA in healthy donors. With 60 Vbeta and 13 Jbeta primers, the PCR was carried out. The data were produced by immunoSEQ multiplex PCR, yet TCRdb's version contains in-frame clones alone and is incomplete. The table lists roughly 170,000 clones, 80% of them singletons, with 0.65% to 0.75% in the top ten. What was sequenced was PBMCs. Every receptor here comes from a boy aged 5-17 years in good health and CMV-seronegative.

This clone was observed a few times. This sequence joins TRBV5-4 and TRBJ2-1, with TRBD2 matching over 11 bases. The junction had 4 bases not matched to a gene; V was cut back by 4 bases and J by 4 bases. Germline loops: CDR1 SGHNT, CDR2 YYREEE (reference sequence). This CDR3 contains 15 residues. The CDR3 reads CASSPTSGSYNEQFF. CDR3 in DNA: TGTGCCAGCAGCCCTACTAGCGGGAGTTACAATGAGCAGTTCTTC.

The rearrangement joins TRBV10-3 to TRBJ1-2, with TRBD1 as a possible D gene (5 bases). The germline V gene has CDR1 ENHRY and CDR2 SYGVKD. Trimming removed 3 bases at V and 8 bases at J, with 16 bases between. There are 14 residues in the CDR3. Written as DNA, the CDR3 is TGTGCCATCAGTGAAAGGGGCGCGGAGCGCGGCTACACCTTC. Residues: CAISERGAERGYTF.

The chain joins TRBV5-4 to TRBJ2-7, with TRBD1 matching over 9 bases. The germline CDR1 and CDR2 sequences are SGHNT and YYREEE (reference sequence). J lost 5 bases, V lost 4 bases, and 7 bases had no gene match. The CDR3 consists of 14 residues. This chain's CDR3 is CASSRGQGLDEQYF. DNA for the CDR3: TGTGCCAGCAGCCGGGGACAGGGTTTGGACGAGCAGTACTTC. Full variable domain (remainder filled in from reference TRBV5-4 and TRBJ2-7): ETGVTQSPTHLIKTRGQQVTLRCSSQSGHNTVSWYQQALGQGPQFIFQYYREEENGRGNFPPRFSGLQFPNYSSELNVNALELDDSALYLCASSRGQGLDEQYFGPGTRLTVT.

The chain employs TRBV28 and TRBJ2-7; TRBD1 agrees at 7 bases. Germline V lookup: CDR1 MDHEN, CDR2 SYDVKM. This CDR3 region has 14 residues. V lost 3 bases, J lost 3 bases, and 5 bases stayed unmatched. CDR3 DNA: TGTGCCAGCAGTTTCTACGACAGGGACTACGAGCAGTACTTC. Translating it yields CASSFYDRDYEQYF.

The rearrangement uses TRBV5-1 and TRBJ2-3, with 9 positions matching TRBD1. Germline V gene sequence: CDR1 SGHRS, CDR2 YFSETQ. This CDR3 is 15 amino acids long. J gave up 3 bases and V 3 bases, and 5 bases lay outside the gene matches. This CDR3 is CASSSDRGITDTQYF. In DNA, the CDR3 is TGCGCCAGCAGCTCGGACAGGGGAATAACAGATACGCAGTATTTT.

This clone was found many times. The rearrangement uses TRBV4-2 and TRBJ1-1; D is possibly TRBD1 (5 bases). This CDR3 has 14 amino acids. The ends were cut back, 1 base at V and 5 bases at J, with 11 bases in the middle. Per germline, CDR1 LGHNA and CDR2 YNFKEQ. CDR3 amino acids: CASSQGQLGTEAFF. CDR3 nucleotides: TGTGCCAGCAGCCAAGGACAGTTGGGAACTGAAGCTTTCTTT.

V usage is TRBV5-6 and J usage is TRBJ1-3; D ambiguous. The germline V gene encodes CDR1 SGHDT and CDR2 YYEEEE. V lost 0 bases and J lost 0, with 7 bases in between. There are 15 residues in the CDR3. Here the CDR3 DNA reads TGTGCCAGCAGCTTGGTACCTAGCTCTGGAAACACCATATATTTT. Its protein is CASSLVPSSGNTIYF. The full variable domain, rest sourced from reference TRBV5-6 and TRBJ1-3, is DAGVTQSPTHLIKTRGQQVTLRCSPKSGHDTVSWYQQALGQGPQFIFQYYEEEERQRGNFPDRFSGHQFPNYSSELNVNALLLGDSALYLCASSLVPSSGNTIYFGEGSWLTVV.

The chain is built from TRBV6-5 and TRBJ2-7; 7 nucleotides line up with TRBD1. The CDR3 consists of 13 residues. The germline V gene encodes CDR1 MNHEY and CDR2 SVGAGI. The V and J ends lost 5 bases and 5 bases, in that order; junction bases with no gene match: 6. This CDR3 is CASSRTGSHEQYF. The CDR3 DNA sequence: TGTGCCAGCAGTCGGACAGGTAGCCACGAGCAGTACTTC.

The J gene is TRBJ1-5, the V gene TRBV2, with D perhaps matching TRBD1 (6 bases). Between the trimmed V and J ends, which lost 7 bases and 6 bases, there was a span of 19 bases. This CDR3 region has 15 residues. Per the germline V gene, CDR1 is SNHLY and CDR2 is FYNNEI. The CDR3 here is CASMGEQGRGQPQHF. The CDR3 DNA is TGTGCCAGCATGGGCGAACAGGGAAGAGGTCAGCCCCAGCATTTT.